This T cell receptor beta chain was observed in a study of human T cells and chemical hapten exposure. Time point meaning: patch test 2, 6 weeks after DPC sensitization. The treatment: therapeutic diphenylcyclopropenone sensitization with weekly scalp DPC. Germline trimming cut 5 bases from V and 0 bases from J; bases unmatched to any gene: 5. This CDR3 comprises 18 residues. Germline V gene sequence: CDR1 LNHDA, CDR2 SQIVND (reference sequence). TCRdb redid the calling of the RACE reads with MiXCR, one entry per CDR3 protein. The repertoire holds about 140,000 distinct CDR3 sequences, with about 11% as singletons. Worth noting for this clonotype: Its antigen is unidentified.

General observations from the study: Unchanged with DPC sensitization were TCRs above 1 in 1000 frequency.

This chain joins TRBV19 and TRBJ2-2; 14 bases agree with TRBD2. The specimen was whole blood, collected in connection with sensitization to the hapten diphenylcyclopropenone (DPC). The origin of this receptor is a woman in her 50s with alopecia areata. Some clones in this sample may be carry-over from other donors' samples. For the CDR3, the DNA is TGTGCCAGTAGTGCCCGGACTAGCGGGAGGCCGAACACCGGGGAGCTGTTTTTT. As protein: CASSARTSGRPNTGELFF.